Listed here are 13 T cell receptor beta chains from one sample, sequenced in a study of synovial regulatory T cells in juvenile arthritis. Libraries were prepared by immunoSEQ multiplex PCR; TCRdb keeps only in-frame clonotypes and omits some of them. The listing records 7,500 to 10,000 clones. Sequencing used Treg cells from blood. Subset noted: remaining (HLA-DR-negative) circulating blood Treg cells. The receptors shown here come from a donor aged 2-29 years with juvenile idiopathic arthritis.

This CDR3 is CASSDSGTEFYGYTF. The rearrangement uses TRBV6-4 and TRBJ1-2. Germline V gene lookup returns CDR1 MRHNA and CDR2 SNTAGT. CDR3 length: 15 residues. No nucleotide data were recorded.

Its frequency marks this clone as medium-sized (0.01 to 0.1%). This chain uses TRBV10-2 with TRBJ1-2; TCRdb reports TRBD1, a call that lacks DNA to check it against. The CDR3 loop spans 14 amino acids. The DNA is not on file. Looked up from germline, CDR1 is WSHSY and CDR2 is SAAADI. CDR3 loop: CASSEPRRQGLPTF.

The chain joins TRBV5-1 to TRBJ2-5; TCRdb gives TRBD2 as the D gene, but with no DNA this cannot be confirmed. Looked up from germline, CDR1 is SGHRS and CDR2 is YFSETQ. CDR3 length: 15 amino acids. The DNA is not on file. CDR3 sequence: CASSPTSGLQETQYF. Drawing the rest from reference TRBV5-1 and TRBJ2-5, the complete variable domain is KAGVTQTPRYLIKTRGQQVTLSCSPISGHRSVSWYQQTPGQGLQFLFEYFSETQRNKGNFPGRFSGRQFSNSRSEMNVSTLELGDSALYLCASSPTSGLQETQYFGPGTRLLVL.

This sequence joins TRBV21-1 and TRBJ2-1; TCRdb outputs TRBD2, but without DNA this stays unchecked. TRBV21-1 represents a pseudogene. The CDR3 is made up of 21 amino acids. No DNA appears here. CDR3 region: CASSPRVGLAGYVYFPNEQFF.

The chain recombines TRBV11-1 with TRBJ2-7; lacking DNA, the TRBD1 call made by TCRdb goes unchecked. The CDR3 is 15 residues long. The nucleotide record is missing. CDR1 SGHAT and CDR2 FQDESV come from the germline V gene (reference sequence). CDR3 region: CASSLSWDRYYEQYF. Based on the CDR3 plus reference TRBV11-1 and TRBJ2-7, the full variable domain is EAEVAQSPRYKITEKSQAVAFWCDPISGHATLYWYRQILGQGPELLVQFQDESVVDDSQLPKDRFSAERLKGVDSTLKIQPAELGDSAMYLCASSLSWDRYYEQYFGPGTRLTVT.

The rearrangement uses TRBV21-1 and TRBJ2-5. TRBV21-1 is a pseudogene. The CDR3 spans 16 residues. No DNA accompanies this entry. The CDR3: CASTRPTPEYQETQYF.

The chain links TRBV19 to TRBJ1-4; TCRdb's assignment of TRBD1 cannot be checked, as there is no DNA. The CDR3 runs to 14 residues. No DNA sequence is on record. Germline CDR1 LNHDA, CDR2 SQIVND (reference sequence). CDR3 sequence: CASSTTGTGRKLFF.

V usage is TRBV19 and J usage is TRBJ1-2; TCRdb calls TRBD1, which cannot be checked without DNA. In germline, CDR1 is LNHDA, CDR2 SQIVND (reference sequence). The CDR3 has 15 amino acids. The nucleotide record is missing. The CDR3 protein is CASIEDRGRGYGYTF. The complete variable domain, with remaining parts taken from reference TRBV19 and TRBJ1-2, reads DGGITQSPKYLFRKEGQNVTLSCEQNLNHDAMYWYRQDPGQGLRLIYYSQIVNDFQKGDIAEGYSVSREKKESFPLTVTSAQKNPTAFYLCASIEDRGRGYGYTFGSGTRLTVV.

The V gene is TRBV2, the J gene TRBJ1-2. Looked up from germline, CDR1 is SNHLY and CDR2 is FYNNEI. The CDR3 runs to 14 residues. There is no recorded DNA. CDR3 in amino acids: CASTTGRSFYGYTF.

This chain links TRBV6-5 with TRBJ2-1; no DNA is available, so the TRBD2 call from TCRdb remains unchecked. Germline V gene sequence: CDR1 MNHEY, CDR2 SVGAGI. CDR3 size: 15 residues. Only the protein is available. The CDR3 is CASSRGRGGYNEQFF.

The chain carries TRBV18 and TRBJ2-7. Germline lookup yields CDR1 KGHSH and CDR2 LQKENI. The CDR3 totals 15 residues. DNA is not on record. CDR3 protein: CASSPESVARGEQYF.

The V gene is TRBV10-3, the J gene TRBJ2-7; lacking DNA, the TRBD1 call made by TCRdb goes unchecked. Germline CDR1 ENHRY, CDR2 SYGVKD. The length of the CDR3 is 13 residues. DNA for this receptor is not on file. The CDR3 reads CAISVQDTYEQYF.

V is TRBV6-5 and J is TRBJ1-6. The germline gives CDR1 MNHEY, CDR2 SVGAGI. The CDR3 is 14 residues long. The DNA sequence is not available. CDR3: CASRRASHNSPLHF.